Listed below are T cell receptor beta chains from one sample, sequenced in a study of identical twins. TCRdb fed the 5' RACE reads into MiXCR, producing one record per CDR3 protein. The repertoire holds roughly 480,000 distinct CDR3 sequences, with about 24% as singletons. This sample was also put to use in a study of T cells expressing NK-cell markers.

Sequencing input: CD4+ T cells sorted from blood. These TCRs come from a woman between 18 and 30 years old in good health. The CDR3 runs from the conserved cysteine through the conserved F or W. A D gene is named only where the DNA matches it firmly. The size entry is marked missing in some rows and otherwise reads once, few, many or a size class.

clone_size	d_call	v_call	j_call	cdr3_aa	cdr3_nt
.	.	TRBV20-1	TRBJ2-7	CSARVAGTYEQYF	TGCAGTGCTAGAGTGGCGGGGACCTACGAGCAGTACTTC
few	.	TRBV3-1	TRBJ1-1	CASSPTGGPEAFF	TGTGCCAGCAGCCCGACGGGGGGCCCTGAAGCTTTCTTT
few	.	TRBV12-3/TRBV12-4	TRBJ2-1	CASSLSSVGQLPMVF	TGTGCCAGCAGTTTATCTTCAGTTGGACAGCTCCCCATGGTCTTC
few	.	TRBV5-1	TRBJ1-4	CASSMGGGNEKLFF	TGCGCCAGCAGCATGGGCGGTGGTAATGAAAAACTGTTTTTT
few	.	TRBV15	TRBJ2-2	CATRSGSTGELFF	TGTGCCACCAGGAGCGGATCCACCGGGGAGCTGTTTTTT
few	TRBD1	TRBV5-1	TRBJ2-3	CTSSSGQGTDTQYF	TGCACCAGCAGCTCCGGACAGGGAACAGATACGCAGTATTTT
few	.	TRBV6-1	TRBJ2-2	CASLDLSRGELFF	TGTGCCAGCCTAGATCTTTCAAGGGGGGAGCTGTTTTTT
.	.	TRBV27	TRBJ1-2	CASSFAHNYGYTF	TGTGCCAGCAGTTTCGCCCACAACTATGGCTACACCTTC
.	.	TRBV4-2	TRBJ2-6	CASSRQSYHVTGANVLTF	TGTGCCAGCAGCCGACAGAGTTACCACGTTACTGGGGCCAACGTCCTGACTTTC
.	.	TRBV6-1	TRBJ1-3	CASSREGSGNTIYF	TGTGCCAGCAGTAGGGAAGGGTCTGGAAACACCATATATTTT